This T cell receptor (beta chain) emerged from a study of early T cells in non-severe SARS-CoV-2 infection. CDR3 length equals 15 residues. V shed 3 bases and J shed 3 bases, with 14 bases lying between them. Individual cDNA molecules each received unique molecular identifiers attached to them. TCRdb itself ran the 5' RACE reads through MiXCR, one entry per CDR3 protein. Of over 60,000 distinct CDR3 sequences in the sample, around 11% were seen once. The rearrangement uses TRBV12-3 or TRBV12-4 and TRBJ1-1, with D maybe TRBD1 (5 bases). The sample here was whole blood, taken at baseline. The sequence came from an adult who was a healthcare worker with PCR-confirmed SARS-CoV-2 infection or an uninfected control (not recorded which). For the CDR3, the DNA is TGTGCCAGCAGTTTTGGGGGATGGATAGACACTGAAGCTTTCTTT. Encoded protein: CASSFGGWIDTEAFF.